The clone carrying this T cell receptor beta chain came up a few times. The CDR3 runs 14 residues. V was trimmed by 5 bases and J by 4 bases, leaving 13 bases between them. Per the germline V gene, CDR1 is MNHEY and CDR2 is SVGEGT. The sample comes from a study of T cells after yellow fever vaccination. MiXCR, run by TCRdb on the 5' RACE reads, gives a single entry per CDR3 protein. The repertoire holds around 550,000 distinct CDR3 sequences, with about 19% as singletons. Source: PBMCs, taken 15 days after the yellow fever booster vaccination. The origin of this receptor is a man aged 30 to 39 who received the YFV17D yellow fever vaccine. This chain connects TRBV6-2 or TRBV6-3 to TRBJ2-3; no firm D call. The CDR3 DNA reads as TGTGCCAGCAGTCCTTCCATCTATGCAGATACGCAGTATTTT. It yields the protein CASSPSIYADTQYF.